This is a list of T cell receptor beta chains from one sample in a study of graft-versus-host responses after intestinal transplantation. Libraries were prepared by immunoSEQ multiplex PCR; TCRdb keeps only in-frame clonotypes and omits some of them. The sample contains under 95,000 clones, about 89% of which appear only once. These receptors have no known antigen. Sample: unstimulated CD8+ T cells sorted from spleen or lymph node cells, taken before intestinal transplant. These receptor sequences come from a human donor who received an intestinal transplant. Both conserved end residues are trimmed from each CDR3. Expanded clones are given a class, and other clones once, few, many or no size at all.

j_gene: TRBJ2-3; abundance: .; v_gene: TRBV4-1; CDR3aa: ASSQDGQGKRLVTDTQY
j_gene: TRBJ2-7; abundance: .; v_gene: TRBV15; CDR3aa: ATSGTSGLYEQY
j_gene: TRBJ2-1; abundance: .; v_gene: TRBV9; CDR3aa: ASSSGLATYNEQF
j_gene: TRBJ2-3; abundance: .; v_gene: TRBV15; CDR3aa: ATSSSSGTIRYTQY
j_gene: TRBJ1-5; abundance: .; v_gene: TRBV5-5; CDR3aa: ASSLGEGSNQPQH
j_gene: TRBJ2-3; abundance: .; v_gene: TRBV6-6; CDR3aa: ASSSDRSTDTQY
j_gene: TRBJ2-7; abundance: .; v_gene: TRBV13; CDR3aa: ASSFGTRYEQY
j_gene: TRBJ2-5; abundance: few; v_gene: TRBV7-3; CDR3aa: ASSPLGGGQATSVGWETQY
j_gene: TRBJ2-3; abundance: .; v_gene: TRBV7-9; CDR3aa: ASSPPRDWDRDTQY
j_gene: TRBJ1-1; abundance: .; v_gene: TRBV19; CDR3aa: ASSMSGGNTEAF
j_gene: TRBJ2-7; abundance: once; v_gene: TRBV7-8; CDR3aa: ACGGQGPSYEQY
j_gene: TRBJ1-1; abundance: .; v_gene: TRBV28; CDR3aa: ASIAQGGTEAF
j_gene: TRBJ1-1; abundance: .; v_gene: TRBV4-1; CDR3aa: ASSQEGGLNTEAF
j_gene: TRBJ1-2; abundance: .; v_gene: TRBV6-1; CDR3aa: ASSTGQVYT
j_gene: TRBJ1-1; abundance: .; v_gene: TRBV28; CDR3aa: ASSFWSRTEAF
j_gene: TRBJ2-7; abundance: .; v_gene: TRBV19; CDR3aa: ASSIIGGGSGDEQY
j_gene: TRBJ2-7; abundance: .; v_gene: TRBV27; CDR3aa: ASSPGTAPTRGQY
j_gene: TRBJ2-1; abundance: .; v_gene: TRBV29-1; CDR3aa: SVEEGTSGYPNEQF
j_gene: TRBJ2-5; abundance: .; v_gene: TRBV9; CDR3aa: ARPANRGVETQY
j_gene: TRBJ2-7; abundance: .; v_gene: TRBV30; CDR3aa: AWSSGLGDYEQY
j_gene: TRBJ2-1; abundance: .; v_gene: TRBV6-5; CDR3aa: ASSLDRASYNEQF
j_gene: TRBJ2-1; abundance: .; v_gene: TRBV10-2; CDR3aa: ASSGLAGFYNEQF
j_gene: TRBJ2-5; abundance: .; v_gene: TRBV5-4; CDR3aa: ASSPPGHHQETQY
j_gene: TRBJ2-7; abundance: .; v_gene: TRBV7-6; CDR3aa: ASSPGPDYEQY
j_gene: TRBJ1-2; abundance: once; v_gene: TRBV2; CDR3aa: ASSGTDRGTYGYT
j_gene: TRBJ2-3; abundance: .; v_gene: TRBV9; CDR3aa: ASSGTGIGGDTQY
j_gene: TRBJ2-3; abundance: .; v_gene: TRBV11-2; CDR3aa: ASSLGGVRGTDTQY
j_gene: TRBJ2-3; abundance: .; v_gene: TRBV4-1; CDR3aa: ASSRIAIWGVRADTQY
j_gene: TRBJ1-2; abundance: .; v_gene: TRBV27; CDR3aa: ASSLSSNYGYT
j_gene: TRBJ1-1; abundance: .; v_gene: TRBV5-1; CDR3aa: ASSLGHFDTEAF